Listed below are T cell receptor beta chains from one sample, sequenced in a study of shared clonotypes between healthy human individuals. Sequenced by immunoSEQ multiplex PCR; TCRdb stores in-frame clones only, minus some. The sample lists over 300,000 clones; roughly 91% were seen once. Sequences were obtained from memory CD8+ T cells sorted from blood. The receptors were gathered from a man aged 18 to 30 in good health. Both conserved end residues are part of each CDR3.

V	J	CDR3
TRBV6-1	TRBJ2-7	CASSVAGGRNEQYF
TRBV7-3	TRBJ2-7	CASSLIGGSYEQYF
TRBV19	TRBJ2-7	CASSLYNEQYF
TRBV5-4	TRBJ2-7	CASSSPSHEQYF
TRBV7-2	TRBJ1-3	CASSPGSSGNTIYF
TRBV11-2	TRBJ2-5	CASSLVKGDTSGAETQYF
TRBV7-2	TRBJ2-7	CASSPRWGYEQYF
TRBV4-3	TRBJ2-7	CASSQVEGTYEQYF
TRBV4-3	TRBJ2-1	CASSQVFGNYNEQFF
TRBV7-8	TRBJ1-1	CASSPNLQGWGDTEAFF
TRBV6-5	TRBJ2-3	CATESDTQYF
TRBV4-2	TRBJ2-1	CASSQDISDYNEQFF
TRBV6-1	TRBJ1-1	CASSDFLEAAFF
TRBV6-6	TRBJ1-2	CASSDYYYGYTF
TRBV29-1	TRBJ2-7	CSVEGFYEQYF
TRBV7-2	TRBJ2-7	CASSELAGGPADYEQYF
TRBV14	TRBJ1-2	CASSHHSRGVEGYTF
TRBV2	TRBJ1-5	CATSSYRGGSNQPQHF